These 3 T cell receptor beta chains share one sample of origin, sequenced in a study of T cell responses to AZD1222 COVID-19 vaccine. Repertoires were generated with immunoSEQ multiplex PCR, while TCRdb's copy carries only in-frame clones and drops some. Seen here are fewer than 150,000 clones, 93% observed once, and the top ten hold approximately 3.3%. The specimen comprised peripheral blood, sampled on day 0 of AZD1222 vaccination. These receptors were collected from an adult in good health.

The chain has TRBV19 and TRBJ1-5; TRBD1 matches 7 bases. V lost 4 bases and J lost 4; bases outside the gene matches: 4. Per germline, CDR1 LNHDA and CDR2 SQIVND (reference sequence). This CDR3 region has 14 residues. This chain's CDR3 is CASSTSTGNQPQHF. The CDR3, as DNA: TGTGCCAGTAGTACGTCGACAGGGAATCAGCCCCAGCATTTT.

This chain links TRBV19 with TRBJ1-1, with D hard to call. Germline CDR1 reads LNHDA; CDR2 reads SQIVND (reference sequence). Trimming cost V 9 bases and J 0 bases, with 11 bases left between them. This CDR3 is 13 amino acids long. The chain's CDR3 is CASRRNLNTEAFF. DNA for the CDR3: TGTGCCAGCCGGAGGAACCTGAACACTGAAGCTTTCTTT. Looking up the rest from reference TRBV19 and TRBJ1-1 gives the full variable domain: DGGITQSPKYLFRKEGQNVTLSCEQNLNHDAMYWYRQDPGQGLRLIYYSQIVNDFQKGDIAEGYSVSREKKESFPLTVTSAQKNPTAFYLCASRRNLNTEAFFGQGTRLTVV.

This clone came up once. The chain recombines TRBV6-1 with TRBJ2-3; the D gene is possibly TRBD1 (6 bases). The V and J ends lost 3 bases and 2 bases respectively, with 12 bases between them. Germline-derived CDR1 and CDR2 are MNHNS and SASEGT. The CDR3 totals 15 residues. The CDR3 DNA is TGTGCCAGCAGTGATGGGGACACTAACACAGATACGCAGTATTTT. Residues: CASSDGDTNTDTQYF.